These 27 T cell receptor beta chains were sequenced from one sample in a study of T cell responses to AZD1222 COVID-19 vaccine. Measured with immunoSEQ multiplex PCR; TCRdb has only the in-frame clones, and not every one. Of more than 75,000 clones listed, about 83% are singletons. The source was peripheral blood, collected 28 days after the second AZD1222 dose. The origin of the receptors is an adult who received the AZD1222 COVID-19 vaccine.

J is TRBJ2-2 and V is TRBV18; 9 nucleotides line up with TRBD2. Losses at the gene ends were 0 bases for V and 6 bases for J; bases not matched to a gene: 8. The length of the CDR3 is 17 residues. Germline values: CDR1 KGHSH, CDR2 LQKENI. The CDR3 bases are TGTGCCAGCTCACCACCGGGACTAGCCTTTAGGCCCGGGGAGCTGTTTTTT. As protein: CASSPPGLAFRPGELFF.

The V gene is TRBV11-2, the J gene TRBJ1-6, with 9 bases matching TRBD1. This CDR3 contains 15 residues. V was pared by 5 bases and J by 9 bases, with 8 bases of the junction left unmatched. In germline, CDR1 is SGHAT, CDR2 FQNNGV. CDR3 residues: CASSLGTGYGSPLHF. CDR3 nucleotides: TGTGCCAGCAGCCTCGGGACAGGGTATGGTTCACCCCTCCACTTT.

The CDR3 nucleotides are TGCGCCAGCAGCCACGACTTGAGCTCCTACGAGCAGTACTTC. Translated, it gives CASSHDLSSYEQYF. The rearrangement links TRBV4-3 to TRBJ2-7, with D unresolved. The CDR3 is 14 amino acids. Trimming stripped 3 bases from V and 0 bases from J, with 9 bases between. Germline V gene lookup returns CDR1 LGHNA and CDR2 YSLEER.

The chain links TRBV7-2 to TRBJ2-7, with TRBD2 matching over 11 bases. This CDR3 is 16 amino acids long. In germline, CDR1 is SGHTA, CDR2 FQGNSA. V was clipped by 6 bases and J by 2 bases; unmatched bases: 9. The CDR3 DNA is TGTGCCAGCAGTTCCCGGACTAGCGGGTTCCCCTACGAGCAGTACTTC. Its translation: CASSSRTSGFPYEQYF.

The chain recombines TRBV27 with TRBJ1-4; a weak D match, TRBD1 (5 bases). Germline CDR1 MNHEY, CDR2 SMNVEV (reference sequence). V was pared by 5 bases and J by 6 bases, with 22 bases between. The CDR3 has 17 amino acids. The CDR3 DNA reads as TGTGCCAGCAGTCCACTTCACGGTGGGGGTTGGGATGAAAAACTGTTTTTT. This translates into CASSPLHGGGWDEKLFF.

The chain couples TRBV3-1 (or the pseudogene TRBV3-2) to TRBJ2-7; a weak D match, TRBD2 (6 bases). CDR1 LGHDT and CDR2 YNNKEL come from the germline V gene (reference sequence). CDR3 size: 15 residues. Trimming took 2 bases from V and 3 from J, leaving 14 bases between them. CDR3 DNA: TGTGCCAGCAGCCAACCGGGACTTACAGACTACGAGCAGTACTTC. It yields the protein CASSQPGLTDYEQYF.

V gene TRBV28 combines with J gene TRBJ1-4; D is unclear. V lost 4 bases and J 5 bases, leaving 17 bases between the germline ends. In germline, CDR1 is MDHEN, CDR2 SYDVKM. This CDR3 is 16 amino acids long. CDR3 nucleotide sequence: TGTGCCAGCAGTTCTTCTGGCCCGATAGTAAATGAAAAACTGTTTTTT. Translating gives CASSSSGPIVNEKLFF.

The chain carries TRBV6-2 or TRBV6-3 and TRBJ2-3; the D gene is possibly TRBD1 (5 bases). This CDR3 is built from 13 residues. Germline V gene data show CDR1 as MNHEY and CDR2 as SVGEGT. V was pared by 0 bases and J by 5 bases, with 6 bases between. The CDR3 protein is CASSYSGLDTQYF. CDR3 coding DNA: TGTGCCAGCAGTTACTCGGGGCTAGATACGCAGTATTTT.

The V call is TRBV9, the J call TRBJ1-5; D unresolved. Germline V gene sequence: CDR1 SGDLS, CDR2 YYNGEE. Trimming shortened V by 0 bases and J by 8 bases, and 15 bases separated the two germline ends. This CDR3 is built from 15 residues. The CDR3 spells CASSVADGRYEPQHF. The CDR3 coding sequence is TGTGCCAGCAGCGTAGCAGACGGCCGGTACGAGCCCCAGCATTTT.

V gene TRBV15 combines with J gene TRBJ1-5, with 9 nucleotides matching TRBD1. This CDR3 is built from 18 residues. J lost 0 bases, V lost 3 bases, and 9 bases had no gene match. CDR1 is LNHNV, CDR2 YYDKDF, per germline (reference sequence). In DNA, the CDR3 is TGTGCCACCAGCAGCCTCCGGGACAGGGATTATAGCAATCAGCCCCAGCATTTT. Its translation: CATSSLRDRDYSNQPQHF.

The chain employs TRBV19 and TRBJ1-2; D unclear. V dropped 3 bases and J dropped 5 bases, with 19 bases sitting between them. CDR1 and CDR2 (germline): LNHDA, SQIVND (reference sequence). The CDR3 contains 16 residues. CDR3 protein: CASSIYPFPSPYGYTF. Written as DNA, the CDR3 is TGTGCCAGTAGTATTTATCCCTTCCCCTCTCCATATGGCTACACCTTC.

The V gene is TRBV11-2, the J gene TRBJ1-2; no definite D call. The CDR3 runs 13 residues. The V end lost 1 base, the J end lost 2 bases, and 5 bases lay between the germline ends. In germline, CDR1 is SGHAT, CDR2 FQNNGV. The CDR3 region has the DNA TGTGCCAGCAGCTTAGTGGGGAACTATGGCTACACCTTC. Its protein is CASSLVGNYGYTF.

This rearrangement joins TRBV5-4 to TRBJ2-7; tentative D call: TRBD2 (5 bases). Germline CDR1 and CDR2: SGHNT and YYREEE (reference sequence). V lost 4 bases to trimming and J lost 3 bases, with 20 bases between them. The CDR3 is 16 amino acids. The chain's CDR3 is CASSPTTRRGSYEQYF. The CDR3 DNA sequence: TGTGCCAGCAGCCCAACGACGCGTCGGGGAAGCTACGAGCAGTACTTC.

The rearrangement joins TRBV18 to TRBJ1-6; 7 bases are a match to TRBD1. This CDR3 is built from 16 residues. CDR1 is KGHSH, CDR2 LQKENI, per germline. J lost 6 bases, V lost 4 bases, and 9 bases had no gene match. CDR3 coding DNA: TGTGCCAGCTCACGCGCCCGACAGGGAAGTAATTCACCCCTCCACTTT. It yields the protein CASSRARQGSNSPLHF. The variable domain in full, completed from reference TRBV18 and TRBJ1-6, reads NAGVMQNPRHLVRRRGQEARLRCSPMKGHSHVYWYRQLPEEGLKFMVYLQKENIIDESGMPKERFSAEFPKEGPSILRIQQVVRGDSAAYFCASSRARQGSNSPLHFGNGTRLTVT.

The V gene is TRBV28, the J gene TRBJ2-7, with no clear D. CDR3 length: 11 amino acids. The V and J ends lost 4 bases and 5 bases respectively, with 6 bases between them. Germline-derived CDR1 and CDR2 are MDHEN and SYDVKM. In nucleotides, the CDR3 is TGTGCCAGCAGTTATAGCAACGAGCAGTACTTC. Amino acid sequence: CASSYSNEQYF.

The chain recombines TRBV29-1 with TRBJ1-4; 8 nucleotides agree with TRBD1. CDR3 size: 12 residues. The germline V gene encodes CDR1 SQVTM and CDR2 ANQGSEA. V lost 7 bases to trimming and J lost 7 bases; unmatched junction nucleotides: 5. The CDR3 reads CSAGQGGEKLFF. Here the CDR3 DNA reads TGCAGCGCTGGACAGGGTGGTGAAAAACTGTTTTTT.

The chain joins TRBV27 to TRBJ2-1; D uncertain. Germline-derived CDR1 and CDR2 are MNHEY and SMNVEV (reference sequence). V was pared by 0 bases and J by 7 bases, with 7 bases between. CDR3 length: 13 residues. In nucleotides, the CDR3 is TGTGCCAGCAGTTTATCATATCGGAATGAGCAGTTCTTC. Translating gives CASSLSYRNEQFF.

In its sample, this clone ranks as medium-sized. The gene calls are TRBV7-2 and TRBJ2-7; no definite D call. The germline CDR1 and CDR2 sequences are SGHTA and FQGNSA. The CDR3 contains 13 residues. Trimming left V 5 bases short and J 3 bases short, with 11 bases between. The CDR3: CASSPSMGYEQYF. Written as DNA, the CDR3 is TGTGCCAGCAGCCCCTCAATGGGCTACGAGCAGTACTTC.

This clone was detected only a few times. The chain joins TRBV29-1 to TRBJ2-4; 8 bases align to TRBD1. The CDR3 is 13 residues long. V trimming: 6 bases; J trimming: 8 bases; junction bases outside the gene matches: 9. Germline lookup yields CDR1 SQVTM and CDR2 ANQGSEA. As DNA, the CDR3 is TGCAGCGTACGGACAGGGAATTTGGACATTCAGTACTTC. It encodes CSVRTGNLDIQYF.

The sample holds one count of this clone. The rearrangement joins TRBV7-2 to TRBJ1-2, with 10 nucleotides matching TRBD1. This CDR3 comprises 13 residues. J lost 8 bases, V lost 4 bases, and 4 bases had no gene match. Germline values: CDR1 SGHTA, CDR2 FQGNSA. In DNA form, the CDR3 reads TGTGCCAGCAGCTCTGGACAGGGGGGAGGCTACACCTTC. This gives the protein CASSSGQGGGYTF.

V is TRBV6-2 or TRBV6-3 and J is TRBJ2-3, with 10 bases identical to TRBD1. The germline CDR1 and CDR2 sequences are MNHEY and SVGEGT. This CDR3 has 15 amino acids. J was trimmed by 3 bases and V by 7 bases; bases with no gene match: 7. The CDR3 is CASNPGQGITDTQYF. The CDR3 DNA is TGTGCCAGCAACCCGGGACAGGGGATAACAGATACGCAGTATTTT.

The V and J genes are TRBV7-2 and TRBJ1-2; TRBD1 is a possible D gene (6 bases). The CDR3 length is 14 residues. Germline CDR1 and CDR2: SGHTA and FQGNSA. Trimming took off 5 bases at V and 4 bases at J, with 14 bases between the two ends. The CDR3 loop reads CASSNERGAYGYTF. CDR3 nucleotides: TGTGCCAGCAGCAATGAGAGGGGGGCCTATGGCTACACCTTC.

This clone was recorded only once. In nucleotides, the CDR3 is TGTGCCAGCAGTCAGGAATTATACGAGCAGTACTTC. It specifies CASSQELYEQYF. The chain recombines TRBV12-3 or TRBV12-4 with TRBJ2-7; D ambiguous. The CDR3 covers 12 residues. The ends were cut back, 5 bases at V and 4 bases at J, with 9 bases in the middle.

The V gene is TRBV6-6, the J gene TRBJ2-7; TRBD2 matches 11 bases. The V gene's germline CDR1 is MNHNY and CDR2 SVGAGI (reference sequence). J lost 4 bases, V lost 8 bases, and 10 bases had no gene match. The CDR3 runs to 15 residues. For the CDR3, the DNA is TGTGCCAGCCGTTCCCTAGCGGGAGGTCTATACGAGCAGTACTTC. Protein: CASRSLAGGLYEQYF.

This clone has a single count. The V call is TRBV7-6, the J call TRBJ1-5; D is possibly TRBD1 (5 bases). Germline V CDR1 and CDR2: SGHVS, FNYEAQ. V was cut by 5 bases and J by 5 bases, with 10 bases left in between. The CDR3 has 13 residues. Written as DNA, the CDR3 is TGTGCCAGCAGCCCCCGGGGGGATCAGCCCCAGCATTTT. This sequence encodes CASSPRGDQPQHF.

The rearrangement joins TRBV5-1 to TRBJ1-2, with 12 nucleotides matching TRBD1. The CDR3 covers 14 residues. In germline, CDR1 is SGHRS, CDR2 YFSETQ. J was trimmed by 8 bases and V by 4 bases; bases with no gene match: 6. CDR3 amino acids: CASSRGQGANGYTF. CDR3 bases: TGCGCCAGCAGCAGGGGACAGGGGGCGAACGGCTACACCTTC.

This chain uses TRBV18 with TRBJ2-7; the D gene is possibly TRBD2 (6 bases). This CDR3 spans 14 amino acids. V gave up 1 base and J gave up 5 bases, with 12 bases separating them. Germline lookup yields CDR1 KGHSH and CDR2 LQKENI. CDR3 bases: TGTGCCAGCTCACCACTCGGGAGTGGCGACGAGCAGTACTTC. Encoded protein: CASSPLGSGDEQYF.